This T cell receptor (beta chain) was recorded in a study of blood T cell repertoires in COVID-19. Under the authors' procedure: Researchers report that nucleated cell counts were estimated from reference gene primer amplification. This table comes from immunoSEQ multiplex PCR, and its TCRdb copy is limited to in-frame clones, with some not included. The D gene and trimming were derived from the DNA, and the V and J assignments and clone size from that table. The data hold tens of thousands of clones, with 77% observed a single time. Between the trimmed V and J ends, which lost 5 bases and 5 bases, there was a span of 10 bases. Germline assignment: CDR1 SGHAT and CDR2 FQNNGV. This CDR3 comprises 14 residues. This clone was detected a few times.

The sequencing input was peripheral blood. The rearrangement joins TRBV11-2 to TRBJ1-6; the D gene is possibly TRBD1 (5 bases). The receptor was derived from a human donor in a cohort sampled during active COVID-19. CDR3 sequence (DNA): TGTGCCAGCAGCCGGAAGGGGAATAATTCACCCCTCCACTTT. This translates into CASSRKGNNSPLHF. Using reference TRBV11-2 and TRBJ1-6 for the parts outside the CDR3, the full variable domain is EAGVAQSPRYKIIEKRQSVAFWCNPISGHATLYWYQQILGQGPKLLIQFQNNGVVDDSQLPKDRFSAERLKGVDSTLKIQPAKLEDSAVYLCASSRKGNNSPLHFGNGTRLTVT.